In this sample, the clone carrying this TCR beta chain turned up many times. Orbital computed tomography and thyroid ultrasound, together with serum TRAb and thyroxine and clinical symptoms, were used for diagnoses. This sample was taken from a study of T cells in Graves' hyperthyroidism and ophthalmopathy. Amplified regions were TCR beta CDR3 sequences from RNA transcripts. The TCR CDR3 first-round RT-PCR relied on the HTBI primer set. TCRdb fed the multiplex PCR reads into MiXCR, producing one record per CDR3 protein. The sample holds hundreds of thousands of distinct CDR3 sequences; just under 20% are singletons and the top ten take 40% to 50%. This sequence was found in a man aged 35 to 55 with Graves' ophthalmopathy. Sample: blood.

This CDR3 is CASSPPGTFNTEAFF. The CDR3 nucleotides are TGTGCCAGCAGCCCTCCCGGGACATTCAACACTGAAGCTTTCTTT. V gene TRBV9 combines with J gene TRBJ1-1; D is possibly TRBD1 (6 bases). With 4 bases removed from V and 2 bases from J, the gap between germline ends came to 15 bases. This CDR3 is built from 15 residues. Germline V gene lookup returns CDR1 SGDLS and CDR2 YYNGEE.